A single sample is the source of the 28 T cell receptor beta chains below, sequenced in a study of T cells in Graves' hyperthyroidism and ophthalmopathy. The CDR3 regions of TCR beta were amplified from RNA transcripts. When the TCR CDR3 underwent first-round RT-PCR, the HTBI primer set was used. From the multiplex PCR reads, TCRdb called clonotypes with MiXCR, one entry per CDR3 protein. The sample consists of under 350,000 distinct CDR3 sequences, 21% of them appearing once. Material: blood. The receptors stem from a woman aged 45-59 years with Graves' hyperthyroidism.

This clonotype was counted a few times. V and J are TRBV7-2 and TRBJ2-5, with no clear D. The germline V gene has CDR1 SGHTA and CDR2 FQGNSA. Trimming took off 1 base at V and 2 bases at J, with 8 bases between the two ends. The length of the CDR3 is 14 residues. The CDR3 nucleotides read TGTGCCAGCAGCTTAGGTCCGATTCAAGAGACCCAGTACTTC. Residues: CASSLGPIQETQYF.

This clonotype was counted a few times. This chain connects TRBV28 to TRBJ2-3; 9 bases are shared with TRBD2. After removal of 6 bases from V and 2 bases from J, the junction contained 6 bases not matched to a gene. Germline V lookup: CDR1 MDHEN, CDR2 SYDVKM. The CDR3 extends over 15 amino acids. The CDR3 bases are TGTGCCAGCAGCGGATGGACTAGCGACACAGATACGCAGTATTTT. It translates to CASSGWTSDTDTQYF.

This clonotype was counted only a few times. V usage is TRBV6-4 and J usage is TRBJ1-5, with D possibly TRBD1 on 6 matching bases. Germline V gene sequence: CDR1 MRHNA, CDR2 SNTAGT. The V gene lost 5 bases and the J gene lost 6 bases, with 11 bases spanning the gap. CDR3 length: 13 amino acids. The CDR3 DNA follows: TGTGCCAGCAGTAAGGAGGGGGGTCAGCCCCAGCATTTT. The encoded protein is CASSKEGGQPQHF.

This clonotype was seen a few times. This sequence joins TRBV5-1 and TRBJ1-2; maybe TRBD1 (6 bases). The CDR3 length is 13 residues. The germline CDR1 and CDR2 sequences are SGHRS and YFSETQ. Trimming took off 3 bases at V and 4 bases at J, with 10 bases between the two ends. DNA for the CDR3: TGCGCCAGCAGCTCGCGGGACATCTATGGCTACACCTTC. The encoded protein is CASSSRDIYGYTF.

With respect to this clonotype: One base away lies a much larger clone, so this may be a sequencing read error. The gene calls are TRBV7-7 and TRBJ2-3, with D maybe TRBD2 (5 bases). The V gene's germline CDR1 is SSHAT and CDR2 FNYEAQ (reference sequence). The CDR3 loop spans 15 amino acids. The CDR3 loop is CASSLAFSSTDTQYF. CDR3 DNA sequence: TGTGCTAGCAGCTTAGCGTTTTCTAGCACAGATACGCAGTATTTT.

On this clonotype: This may come from a read error, since a much larger clone is one base off. The chain is built from TRBV4-2 and TRBJ2-1; 14 bases match TRBD2. The J call is in doubt because the DNA end fits TRBJ2-7 better. This CDR3 is 20 amino acids long. Germline loops: CDR1 LGHNA, CDR2 YNFKEQ. The CDR3 sequence is CASSQTPGLAGDLSYNEQYF. As DNA, the CDR3 is TGTGCCAGCAGCCAAACCCCGGGACTAGCGGGAGATTTATCCTACAATGAGCAGTACTTC.

CDR3 sequence: CASRTPVADTQYF. The DNA of the CDR3 is TGTGCCAGCAGGACTCCGGTAGCGGATACGCAGTATTTT. The chain has TRBV7-9 and TRBJ2-3, with a weak D call TRBD2 (5 bases). The V gene lost 6 bases and the J gene lost 6 bases, with 13 bases spanning the gap. The V gene's germline CDR1 is SEHNR and CDR2 FQNEAQ (reference sequence). There are 13 residues in the CDR3.

At least ten counts were recorded for this clonotype. This chain links TRBV20-1 with TRBJ2-5; tentative D call: TRBD1 (7 bases). Per germline, CDR1 DFQATT and CDR2 SNEGSKA (reference sequence). V gave up 0 bases and J gave up 5 bases, with 13 bases separating them. This CDR3 contains 14 residues. CDR3 amino acids: CSARDPTGRETQYF. DNA for the CDR3: TGCAGTGCTAGAGACCCGACAGGGAGGGAGACCCAGTACTTC.

The chain uses TRBV24-1 and TRBJ2-2, with no clear D. V lost 1 base and J lost 4, with 9 bases in between. This CDR3 has 15 amino acids. Looked up from germline, CDR1 is KGHDR and CDR2 is SFDVKD. CDR3 sequence reads: CATSDFGSSTGELFF. In DNA form, the CDR3 reads TGTGCCACCAGTGATTTCGGCAGCTCCACCGGGGAGCTGTTTTTT.

This clonotype showed up many times. The chain uses TRBV6-1 and TRBJ2-5, with D perhaps being TRBD1 or TRBD2 (5 bases each). The CDR3 has 14 residues. The ends were cut back, 5 bases at V and 4 bases at J, with 14 bases in the middle. CDR1 and CDR2 (germline): MNHNS, SASEGT. The chain's CDR3 is CASSRGPSGETQYF. The CDR3 DNA sequence: TGTGCCAGCAGTAGGGGACCATCGGGAGAGACCCAGTACTTC.

This clonotype has at least ten counts. The chain links TRBV6-2 or TRBV6-3 to TRBJ2-5, with D possibly matching TRBD2 (6 bases). V shed 4 bases and J shed 5 bases, with 17 bases lying between them. The CDR3 consists of 15 residues. Germline CDR1 and CDR2: MNHEY and SVGEGT. The CDR3 DNA sequence: TGTGCCAGCAGTTCCCCGGGACTCAAAGGGGAGACCCAGTACTTC. This encodes CASSSPGLKGETQYF.

The gene calls are TRBV6-2 or TRBV6-3 and TRBJ2-2, with D tentatively TRBD1 or TRBD2 (5 bases each). The V end lost 0 bases, the J end lost 8 bases, and 10 bases lay between the germline ends. Germline-derived CDR1 and CDR2 are MNHEY and SVGEGT. The CDR3 has 14 residues. The CDR3 bases are TGTGCCAGCAGTTACTCGAACGGGGCTGGGGAGCTGTTTTTT. Amino acid sequence: CASSYSNGAGELFF.

The J gene is TRBJ2-7, the V gene TRBV10-3; 9 nucleotides line up with TRBD1. Germline values: CDR1 ENHRY, CDR2 SYGVKD. V shed 2 bases, J shed 5 bases, and the junction held 4 bases outside the gene matches. This CDR3 comprises 14 residues. CDR3 loop: CAISEPTGGNEQYF. The CDR3 bases are TGTGCCATCAGTGAGCCAACAGGGGGCAACGAGCAGTACTTC.

This clonotype was counted only a few times. A read error may be the cause here, since a much bigger clone is one base away. V is TRBV5-5 and J is TRBJ2-7, with 9 bases matching TRBD1. The CDR3 has 14 amino acids. Trimming at V came to 3 bases and at J to 3 bases, leaving 4 bases not matched to a gene. Germline V gene lookup returns CDR1 SGHKS and CDR2 YYEKEE (reference sequence). As DNA, the CDR3 is TGTGCCAGCAGCTCCCGGGACAGGGACTACGAGCAGTACTTC. Amino acids: CASSSRDRDYEQYF. Looking up the rest from reference TRBV5-5 and TRBJ2-7 gives the full variable domain: DAGVTQSPTHLIKTRGQQVTLRCSPISGHKSVSWYQQVLGQGPQFIFQYYEKEERGRGNFPDRFSARQFPNYSSELNVNALLLGDSALYLCASSSRDRDYEQYFGPGTRLTVT.

The chain has TRBV2 and TRBJ1-4, with TRBD1 as a possible D gene (5 bases). The ends were cut back, 6 bases at V and 6 bases at J, with 17 bases in the middle. The CDR3 loop spans 15 amino acids. Germline CDR1 and CDR2: SNHLY and FYNNEI. The CDR3 coding sequence is TGTGCCAGCAGCTTACTCGGGGGGGAGGATGAAAAACTGTTTTTT. Protein sequence: CASSLLGGEDEKLFF.

Note on this clonotype: A much bigger clone sits one base away, suggesting this may be a read error. The chain recombines TRBV12-3 or TRBV12-4 with TRBJ2-4; TRBD1 is a possible D gene (6 bases). The better agreement between TRBJ2-1 and the DNA end casts doubt on the J call. The CDR3 extends over 13 amino acids. The CDR3 nucleotides are TGTGCCAGCAGCGGCGGACAGATAAACATTCAGTTCTTC. Translated, it gives CASSGGQINIQFF.

Points on this clonotype: This may stem from a read error, because a much larger clone lies one nucleotide away. The gene calls are TRBV19 and TRBJ1-1; tentatively, D is TRBD1 (6 bases). The CDR3 spans 15 residues. With 10 bases removed from V and 0 bases from J, the gap between germline ends came to 18 bases. CDR1 LNHDA and CDR2 SQIVND come from the germline V gene (reference sequence). The chain's CDR3 is CANIQGFPLNTEAFF. CDR3 nucleotides: TGTGCCAACATACAGGGTTTTCCTTTGAACACTGAAGCTTTCTTT.

A word on this clonotype: Given a much more abundant clone one base away, this may be a read error. The chain combines TRBV7-2 with TRBJ2-3; D is tentatively TRBD1 or TRBD2 (6 bases each). Germline assignment: CDR1 SGHTA and CDR2 FQGNSA. Trimming took 8 bases from V and 2 from J, leaving 11 bases between them. CDR3 length: 13 amino acids. This CDR3 reads CASGGLDTDTQYF. DNA of the CDR3: TGTGCCAGCGGGGGGCTTGACACAGATACGCAGTATTTT.

This clonotype has at least ten counts. The V and J genes are TRBV6-1 and TRBJ2-1; the D gene is possibly TRBD2 (5 bases). V shed 2 bases and J shed 4 bases, with 12 bases lying between them. The CDR3 consists of 15 residues. Per germline, CDR1 MNHNS and CDR2 SASEGT. The CDR3 sequence is CASSELDWKYNEQFF. The CDR3 region has the DNA TGTGCCAGCAGTGAACTGGACTGGAAGTACAATGAGCAGTTCTTC.

This clonotype occurred many times. The V call is TRBV20-1, the J call TRBJ1-1, with D unresolved. The CDR3 loop spans 13 amino acids. Germline CDR1 DFQATT, CDR2 SNEGSKA (reference sequence). Between the trimmed V and J ends, which lost 5 bases and 1 base, there was a span of 11 bases. CDR3 residues: CSAFLSTNTEAFF. The CDR3 DNA follows: TGCAGTGCTTTTCTGTCGACGAACACTGAAGCTTTCTTT.

The V call is TRBV20-1, the J call TRBJ2-1; 8 bases line up with TRBD2. In germline, CDR1 is DFQATT, CDR2 SNEGSKA (reference sequence). CDR3 length equals 13 residues. V was pared by 5 bases and J by 8 bases, with 8 bases of the junction left unmatched. CDR3 bases: TGCAGTGCTTCGAGGGCGGGAGGTGATGAGCAGTTCTTC. Residues: CSASRAGGDEQFF.

The V gene is TRBV28, the J gene TRBJ1-3, with D hard to call. The germline CDR1 and CDR2 sequences are MDHEN and SYDVKM. CDR3 length: 15 residues. V was clipped by 2 bases and J by 0 bases, with 8 bases between them. This CDR3 reads CASSLPLFSGNTIYF. CDR3 coding DNA: TGTGCCAGCAGTTTACCCCTTTTCTCTGGAAACACCATATATTTT.

This clonotype came up many times. The chain joins TRBV2 to TRBJ2-7; TRBD1 aligns across 9 bases. There are 15 residues in the CDR3. The V and J ends lost 9 bases and 3 bases, in that order; junction bases with no gene match: 12. The germline gives CDR1 SNHLY, CDR2 FYNNEI. Written as DNA, the CDR3 is TGTGCCAGTCCGCCAACGACAGGGGGAAGCTACGAGCAGTACTTC. This encodes CASPPTTGGSYEQYF.

The chain joins TRBV6-1 to TRBJ2-3; 10 bases are shared with TRBD1. J gave up 3 bases and V 7 bases, and 10 bases lay outside the gene matches. The CDR3 consists of 16 residues. Germline values: CDR1 MNHNS, CDR2 SASEGT. CDR3 in DNA: TGTGCCAGCATCGACAGACAGGGGGCATGGACAGATACGCAGTATTTT. It specifies CASIDRQGAWTDTQYF.

In this sample, this clonotype turned up many times. The V gene is TRBV5-1, the J gene TRBJ1-6; 7 bases line up with TRBD1. V trimming: 4 bases; J trimming: 7 bases; junction bases outside the gene matches: 8. The CDR3 has 15 residues. The V gene's germline CDR1 is SGHRS and CDR2 YFSETQ. CDR3 sequence: CASSGGQAFNSPLHF. The CDR3 DNA reads as TGCGCCAGCAGCGGTGGACAGGCCTTCAATTCACCCCTCCACTTT.

This chain joins TRBV27 and TRBJ2-1; D perhaps matches TRBD1 (6 bases). V was trimmed by 8 bases and J by 3 bases, leaving 14 bases between them. The germline gives CDR1 MNHEY, CDR2 SMNVEV (reference sequence). This CDR3 is 14 amino acids long. The CDR3 protein is CASSPNRDYNEQFF. The CDR3 nucleotides read TGTGCCAGCTCACCTAACAGGGACTACAATGAGCAGTTCTTC.

The table lists this clonotype with many counts. The rearrangement joins TRBV3-1 to TRBJ2-5; 12 bases match TRBD2. V lost 0 bases and J lost 7; bases outside the gene matches: 6. Looked up from germline, CDR1 is LGHDT and CDR2 is YNNKEL (reference sequence). This CDR3 has 16 residues. CDR3 region: CASSQDASGGEGTQYF. The DNA of the CDR3 is TGTGCCAGCAGCCAAGATGCTAGCGGGGGGGAAGGGACCCAGTACTTC.

This clonotype came up many times. The V and J genes are TRBV12-3 or TRBV12-4 and TRBJ1-5; perhaps TRBD1 as D (5 bases). Trimming left V 6 bases short and J 3 bases short, with 21 bases between. The length of the CDR3 is 17 residues. The CDR3 loop is CASSKESTVKPNQPQHF. CDR3 nucleotides: TGTGCCAGCAGCAAAGAATCGACAGTTAAACCCAATCAGCCCCAGCATTTT.